This note documents a single T cell receptor (beta chain) sequence. There is no known antigen for this receptor. No base qualities exist here, and no much larger clone lies one base off it. The germline V gene yields MNHEY for CDR1 and SVGAGI for CDR2. The CDR3 runs 16 amino acids, cysteine and phenylalanine included. The sequence is cut down to CDR3 DNA, 48 bases in frame from base 1. V is pared back by 0 bases and J by 2 bases, with 14 bases lying between the germline termini. This sample stems from a study of vaccination effects on CD4 cells after COVID-19 (dated by TCRdb to between 2022 and 2023). Regarding the complete study: Two doses of either the BNT162b2 or the mRNA-1273 mRNA SARS-CoV-2 vaccine were administered to participants. In both COVID-19 convalescent patients and infection-naive vaccine recipients, the study compared SARS-CoV-2 spike-specific CD4+ TCR repertoires from before mRNA vaccination with those from after it. Cultures from other donors in the study were sequenced with the Oncomine TCR Beta short-read assay on an Illumina iSeq 100. Pre-vaccine samples were drawn from a couple of convalescent patients 16 days and one week before the first dose, at 142 and 148 days after COVID-19 diagnosis. The full study included fewer than eleven COVID-19 convalescent patients and a few SARS-CoV-2-naive healthy vaccine recipients. Study-wide findings and limitations: Clones induced by infection and clones induced by vaccination both contracted markedly at late timepoints after vaccination, which fits with T cell responses waning over time. The study was limited by a small number of convalescent patients and lacked early post-infection timepoints. For convalescent patients, new clones induced by the vaccine made up most of the post-vaccine spike-reactive repertoire, and these new clones were largely distinct from the clones induced by infection.

To identify antigen-specific CD4+ T cell clonotypes by their expansion, the ViraFEST assay first stimulated PBMC with viral peptide pools and then applied TCR sequencing. After about 9 days of culture, CD4+ T cells were isolated with the EasySep CD4+ T cell isolation kit. PCR-confirmed SARS-CoV-2 infection had occurred in convalescent patients between March and December 2020, before the Alpha, Beta and Delta variants emerged in the United States. Roughly 1.9 million PBMC per well were cultured with approximately 10 ug/ml peptides in IMDM containing 5% human AB serum, 8.5 to 10 IU/ml IL-2 and gentamicin. On days 3 and 7, half of the culture medium was replaced with fresh IL-2-containing medium. Unless noted otherwise, every peptide stimulation condition was grown in triplicate wells. Using Ficoll-Paque Plus gradient centrifugation, PBMC were separated from whole blood and then either used fresh or cryopreserved at -140C. The QIAamp micro DNA kit was used to extract genomic DNA from the cultured CD4+ T cells.

Library method: the immunoSEQ multiplex PCR assay. DNA from the CD4+ T cells that had been cultured and isolated underwent TCR beta CDR3 sequencing. In the original analysis: Non-productive TCR sequences were removed and reads were trimmed to the CDR3 region, keeping CDR3s of at least 7 amino acids. The MANAFEST web app was used to identify antigen-specific clonotypes by comparing expansion in peptide wells with expansion in reference cultures. Positive clones required FDR<0.05 expansion versus reference and all other wells, odds ratio above 5, and frequency above 0.1% in two replicate wells. A clonotype was defined as cross-reactive if the clonotype was significantly expanded both in SARS-CoV-2 spike wells and in at least one common cold coronavirus spike condition. CDR3 similarity was assessed by Levenshtein distance using the stringdist R package, and unrooted trees were constructed with ape in R 3.6.1. Held by TCRdb, this immuneACCESS table contains in-frame sequences only and omits some clones. Under half of the omission traces to an unresolved V gene where checked; the cause of the rest is unknown. V and J calls and clone size come straight from that table; D and trimming were deduced from the DNA. The sample includes tens of thousands of clones, with around two thirds observed a single time. The ten largest clones take up approximately 33% of the sample.

This receptor chain uses TRBV6-5 and TRBJ2-7; the D gene cannot be resolved beyond TRBD1 or TRBD2, each matching 5 bases. The sequenced sample was CD4+ T cells from PBMCs cultured with a peptide pool, obtained before COVID-19 vaccination. The TCR was taken from a human donor who had a prior SARS-CoV-2 infection. The CDR3 protein sequence reads: CASSYSRGSGTYEQYF. The bases are TGTGCCAGCAGTTACTCGAGGGGAAGCGGCACCTACGAGCAGTACTTC.